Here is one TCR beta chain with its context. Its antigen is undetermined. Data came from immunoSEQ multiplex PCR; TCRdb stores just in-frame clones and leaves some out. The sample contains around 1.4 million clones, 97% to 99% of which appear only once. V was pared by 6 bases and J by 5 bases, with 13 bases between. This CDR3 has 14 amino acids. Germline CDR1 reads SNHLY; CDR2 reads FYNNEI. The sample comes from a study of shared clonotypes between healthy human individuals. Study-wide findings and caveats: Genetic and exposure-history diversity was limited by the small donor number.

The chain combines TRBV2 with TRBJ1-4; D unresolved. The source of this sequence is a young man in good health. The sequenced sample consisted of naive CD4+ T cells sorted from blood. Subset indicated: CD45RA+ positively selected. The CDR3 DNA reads TGTGCCAGCAGGGGCCGTAACTTAAATGAAAAACTGTTTTTT. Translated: CASRGRNLNEKLFF.